The clone carrying this T cell receptor (beta chain) came up a few times. This specimen belongs to a study of blood T cells in healthy people across ages. Whole-study context: Through template switching, about one barcoded beta molecule was captured per two T cells, as measured in model experiments.

A second PCR of 7 to 11 cycles used a sample-barcoded 5' primer and a J-beta primer mix. Tags on each cDNA molecule came from a template-switch adaptor with 12 random nucleotides. A single record per CDR3 protein comes from TCRdb applying MiXCR to the 5' RACE reads. The sample holds 1.5 million or so distinct CDR3 sequences, roughly two fifths seen once. Healthy Caucasian individuals from Russia aged about 6 to 90 were enrolled as donors. Drawing of peripheral blood yielded roughly 9.3 milliliters from each donor. The CDR3 sequence is 15 residues long. Germline CDR1 reads MNHEY; CDR2 reads SVGEGT. Trimming took 2 bases from V and 5 from J, leaving 15 bases between them.

The chain recombines TRBV6-2 or TRBV6-3 with TRBJ1-2; D is ambiguous. The sequence was collected from a woman aged 18-35 years in good health. The sample consisted of blood. The CDR3 nucleotides are TGTGCCAGCAGTTACGTCTTACAGAGGATTTATGGCTACACCTTC. Residues: CASSYVLQRIYGYTF.